What follows are 13 T cell receptor beta chains derived from one specimen sequenced in a study of T-cell memory formation after mild COVID-19. A single record per CDR3 protein comes from TCRdb applying MiXCR to the 5' RACE reads. The repertoire holds roughly 70,000 distinct CDR3 sequences, approximately 15% seen once, with under 35% in the top ten. Specimen: PBMCs or a T cell subset sorted from them (not recorded which). The receptor set was obtained from an adult woman who had mild COVID-19 (a few samples of this study predate the infection). Cell type and time point are not known.

The chain combines TRBV12-3 or TRBV12-4 with TRBJ2-1; the D is unclear. V lost 6 bases to trimming and J lost 8 bases, with 8 bases between them. The CDR3 runs to 11 residues. CDR3 sequence: CASRLTDEQFF. The CDR3 DNA sequence: TGTGCCAGCAGGCTTACAGATGAGCAGTTCTTC.

The chain carries TRBV9 and TRBJ2-1; 8 bases match TRBD2. The germline gives CDR1 SGDLS, CDR2 YYNGEE. This CDR3 spans 16 amino acids. Unmatched junction bases numbered 8, after V lost 2 bases and J lost 4 bases. The CDR3 region has the DNA TGTGCCAGCAGCGTTGGAGGACGGGGGGGTTACAATGAGCAGTTCTTC. This gives the protein CASSVGGRGGYNEQFF.

The sample holds a few counts of this clonotype. This rearrangement joins TRBV30 to TRBJ2-7, with D possibly being TRBD1 (5 bases). Trimming left V 6 bases short and J 2 bases short, with 20 bases between. The CDR3 contains 15 residues. Germline CDR1 and CDR2: GTSNPN and SVGIG (reference sequence). The CDR3 reads CACQHAGDRTYEQYF. CDR3 sequence (DNA): TGTGCCTGCCAACACGCTGGAGACAGAACCTACGAGCAGTACTTC.

This clonotype showed up just a few times. The V call is TRBV23-1, the J call TRBJ2-5; 11 positions match TRBD1. TRBV23-1 is classed as an ORF, of uncertain function. The trim removed 3 bases at V and 3 bases at J, leaving 12 bases unmatched. The CDR3 is made up of 18 amino acids. CDR3 amino acids: CASSHRFTSGQGEETQYF. CDR3 DNA: TGCGCCAGCAGTCACCGCTTTACCTCGGGACAGGGGGAAGAGACCCAGTACTTC.

The J gene is TRBJ2-5, the V gene TRBV12-3 or TRBV12-4; a possible D gene is TRBD2 (6 bases). This CDR3 has 16 amino acids. The V end lost 5 bases, the J end lost 2 bases, and 18 bases lay between the germline ends. The CDR3 region is CASSAPSSVPQETQYF. CDR3 DNA sequence: TGTGCCAGCAGTGCACCTTCTAGCGTCCCTCAAGAGACCCAGTACTTC.

This clonotype was detected a few times. The rearrangement uses TRBV5-1 and TRBJ2-7, with 9 bases identical to TRBD2. The CDR3 runs 15 residues. With V trimmed by 1 base and J by 4 bases, 6 bases remained unmatched. Germline V gene lookup returns CDR1 SGHRS and CDR2 YFSETQ. CDR3 coding DNA: TGCGCCAGCAGCTTGAAAGGGCTAGCGGGGTACGAGCAGTACTTC. Its translation: CASSLKGLAGYEQYF. Based on the CDR3 plus reference TRBV5-1 and TRBJ2-7, the full variable domain is KAGVTQTPRYLIKTRGQQVTLSCSPISGHRSVSWYQQTPGQGLQFLFEYFSETQRNKGNFPGRFSGRQFSNSRSEMNVSTLELGDSALYLCASSLKGLAGYEQYFGPGTRLTVT.

This clonotype has only a few counts. This chain connects TRBV4-3 to TRBJ2-1; TRBD1 matches 12 bases. V dropped 0 bases and J dropped 9; count of bases not matched to a gene: 12. Per germline, CDR1 LGHNA and CDR2 YSLEER. This CDR3 is 18 amino acids long. CDR3 region: CASSQDVAGTGGPTEQFF. In DNA, the CDR3 is TGCGCCAGCAGCCAAGATGTCGCCGGGACAGGGGGCCCGACTGAGCAGTTCTTC.

This chain uses TRBV7-9 with TRBJ1-2; D may be TRBD1 (5 bases). Germline loops: CDR1 SEHNR, CDR2 FQNEAQ (reference sequence). The CDR3 contains 13 residues. V dropped 5 bases and J dropped 7 bases, with 14 bases sitting between them. For the CDR3, the DNA is TGTGCCAGCAGCCCTGACAGTCATGGTGGCTACACCTTC. Translation gives CASSPDSHGGYTF. Full variable domain (remainder filled in from reference TRBV7-9 and TRBJ1-2): DTGVSQNPRHKITKRGQNVTFRCDPISEHNRLYWYRQTLGQGPEFLTYFQNEAQLEKSRLLSDRFSAERPKGSFSTLEIQRTEQGDSAMYLCASSPDSHGGYTFGSGTRLTVV.

This clonotype was seen only a few times. V and J are TRBV19 and TRBJ1-1; the D gene is possibly TRBD1 (5 bases). The ends were cut back, 5 bases at V and 7 bases at J, with 8 bases in the middle. This CDR3 contains 11 residues. CDR1 is LNHDA and CDR2 is SQIVND in the germline V gene (reference sequence). The CDR3 loop reads CASSAGLEAFF. CDR3 bases: TGTGCCAGTAGTGCAGGGCTTGAAGCTTTCTTT.

V is TRBV12-3 or TRBV12-4 and J is TRBJ2-1; tentatively, D is TRBD2 (6 bases). Between the trimmed V and J ends, which lost 2 bases and 4 bases, there was a span of 9 bases. The CDR3 is 14 residues long. CDR3 in amino acids: CASSLLDYYNEQFF. The CDR3, as DNA: TGTGCCAGCAGTTTACTGGACTATTACAATGAGCAGTTCTTC.

This clonotype was counted between two and nine times. The gene calls are TRBV30 and TRBJ1-5; TRBD1 might be the D (5 bases). The CDR3 has 14 amino acids. V shed 1 base and J shed 2 bases, with 9 bases lying between them. Looked up from germline, CDR1 is GTSNPN and CDR2 is SVGIG (reference sequence). The CDR3: CAWSAGGGNQPQHF. The CDR3 DNA follows: TGTGCCTGGAGTGCGGGAGGGGGCAATCAGCCCCAGCATTTT.

This clonotype was seen more than once but under ten times. The chain has TRBV5-1 and TRBJ2-7; a possible D gene is TRBD1 (6 bases). The CDR3 covers 13 residues. The V and J ends lost 6 bases and 1 base respectively, with 11 bases between them. Germline CDR1 SGHRS, CDR2 YFSETQ. The DNA for the CDR3 is TGCGCCAGCAAGGGGGAAGGATCCTACGAGCAGTACTTC. Protein: CASKGEGSYEQYF.

This sequence joins TRBV4-3 and TRBJ2-7, with D perhaps given as TRBD1 or TRBD2 (5 bases each). The germline V gene has CDR1 LGHNA and CDR2 YSLEER. This CDR3 is 14 amino acids long. Trimming stripped 4 bases from V and 2 bases from J, with 12 bases between. In nucleotides, the CDR3 is TGCGCCAGCAGCCCTGGGGACGGAGCCTACGAGCAGTACTTC. Its translation is CASSPGDGAYEQYF.